The 2 T cell receptor beta chains given below trace back to one sample, sequenced in a study of blood T cell repertoires in COVID-19. Assay used: immunoSEQ multiplex PCR; TCRdb lists only in-frame clones, some missing. The table has 160,000 or so clones, about 79% seen once. The specimen was PBMCs or T cells enriched from blood (not recorded which). These receptors originate from a man aged 50 to 60 who had recovered from COVID-19.

This chain joins TRBV7-9 and TRBJ1-2; D is unclear. The CDR3 covers 14 residues. The germline V and J ends were trimmed by 1 base and 6 bases, with 12 bases remaining between them. The germline V gene has CDR1 SEHNR and CDR2 FQNEAQ (reference sequence). The CDR3, as DNA: TGTGCCAGCAGCTTAGAGGAGCCGGCTGATGGCTACACCTTC. Residues: CASSLEEPADGYTF.

This chain uses TRBV6-9 with TRBJ2-3; TRBD2 might be the D (5 bases). In germline, CDR1 is MNHGY, CDR2 SVAAGI. This CDR3 is 15 amino acids long. V was pared by 4 bases and J by 2 bases, with 13 bases between. CDR3 residues: CASSFGLAATDTQYF. In DNA, the CDR3 is TGTGCCAGCAGTTTTGGACTGGCGGCCACAGATACGCAGTATTTT.